These T cell receptor beta chains were read from a single sample in a study of blood T cells in healthy people across ages. TCRdb ran MiXCR on the 5' RACE reads and lists one entry per CDR3 protein. The top ten clones hold about 30% of a sample with about 670,000 distinct CDR3 sequences, roughly 43% of them seen once. Sequencing was performed on blood. The receptors here all came from a man aged 80 or over in good health. The CDR3 runs from the conserved cysteine through the conserved F or W. The D gene is left open where the match is weak. Size values are once, few and many counts, or a class for expanded clones, and some rows have none.

d_gene	v_gene	abundance	j_gene	CDR3aa	CDR3nt
TRBD1	TRBV7-2	many	TRBJ1-2	CASSPRQGGGGYTF	TGTGCCAGCAGCCCACGACAGGGGGGCGGAGGCTACACCTTC
.	TRBV20-1	.	TRBJ2-2	CSASCGPGELFF	TGCAGTGCTAGTTGCGGACCCGGGGAGCTGTTTTTT
.	TRBV28	few	TRBJ1-6	CASSLVQNSPLHF	TGTGCCAGCAGTTTGGTTCAAAATTCACCCCTCCACTTT
.	TRBV3-1	.	TRBJ1-1	CASSQGGGRDTEAFF	TGTGCCAGCAGCCAAGGAGGAGGGCGGGACACTGAAGCTTTCTTT
TRBD1	TRBV4-3	.	TRBJ2-1	CASSQRDRGLVPYNEQFF	TGCGCCAGCAGCCAACGGGACAGGGGTCTGGTTCCCTACAATGAGCAGTTCTTC
.	TRBV6-6	.	TRBJ1-5	CASSYSDRSHQPQHF	TGTGCCAGCAGTTACTCAGACAGAAGCCATCAGCCCCAGCATTTT
.	TRBV29-1	few	TRBJ2-7	CSVDLGGGPYEQYF	TGCAGCGTTGACCTAGGTGGGGGCCCCTACGAGCAGTACTTC
.	TRBV5-1	.	TRBJ1-1	CASSLGVRAEAFF	TGCGCCAGCAGCTTGGGTGTGAGGGCTGAAGCTTTCTTT
TRBD1	TRBV7-3	few	TRBJ2-6	CASSRGQGRSGANVLTF	TGTGCCAGCAGCCGGGGACAGGGGAGGTCTGGGGCCAACGTCCTGACTTTC
.	TRBV6-1	few	TRBJ2-5	CASSSLARSQETQYF	TGTGCCAGCAGCTCATTGGCCAGGAGCCAAGAGACCCAGTACTTC
.	TRBV5-1	once	TRBJ2-7	CASSLRTGQSYEQYF	TGCGCCAGCAGCTTGAGAACAGGGCAATCCTACGAGCAGTACTTC
.	TRBV7-3	once	TRBJ1-2	CASSPRHQKGGYTF	TGTGCCAGCAGCCCGCGACACCAGAAGGGGGGCTACACCTTC
.	TRBV20-1	.	TRBJ1-6	CSARAREGNNSPPHF	TGCAGTGCTAGGGCCAGGGAGGGAAACAATTCACCCCCCCACTTT
TRBD2	TRBV20-1	.	TRBJ2-5	CSAPTVPAGKDTQYF	TGCAGTGCCCCCACTGTCCCAGCGGGAAAGGATACGCAGTACTTC
.	TRBV3-1	.	TRBJ2-5	CASSQGMRLYQETQYF	TGTGCCAGCAGCCAAGGAATGCGATTATATCAAGAGACCCAGTACTTC
.	TRBV7-3	.	TRBJ2-3	CASSLDVGNTDTQYF	TGTGCCAGCAGCTTAGATGTGGGAAACACAGATACGCAGTATTTT
.	TRBV2	.	TRBJ2-4	CVTLNQDIVNIQYF	TGTGTCACCCTTAATCAAGATATTGTAAACATTCAGTACTTC
TRBD1	TRBV7-8	many	TRBJ2-1	CASSETGSSYNEQFF	TGTGCCAGCAGCGAGACAGGGAGCTCCTACAATGAGCAGTTCTTC
.	TRBV4-3	.	TRBJ2-1	CASSQERLNEQFF	TGCGCCAGCAGCCAAGAGCGGTTAAATGAGCAGTTCTTC
.	TRBV28	few	TRBJ2-7	CASSSSPGRSYEQYF	TGTGCCAGCAGCTCCTCCCCGGGGAGATCCTACGAGCAGTACTTC
TRBD1	TRBV4-1	.	TRBJ1-2	CASSQGGRGPMRGYTF	TGCGCCAGCAGCCAAGGTGGCAGGGGGCCCATGAGGGGCTACACCTTC
TRBD2	TRBV5-1	few	TRBJ2-7	CASSLGLAVLRGAYEQYF	TGCGCCAGCAGCCTGGGACTAGCGGTCCTAAGGGGGGCCTACGAGCAGTACTTC
TRBD1	TRBV2	.	TRBJ2-7	CASSGSGTGGYEQYF	TGTGCCAGCAGTGGGTCCGGGACAGGGGGCTACGAGCAGTACTTC
TRBD1	TRBV14	.	TRBJ2-7	CASSQRDSLHEQYF	TGTGCCAGCAGCCAACGGGACAGTCTCCACGAGCAGTACTTC
.	TRBV27	few	TRBJ2-3	CASRLPGQRAGGTQYF	TGTGCCAGCAGACTCCCGGGACAGCGGGCCGGGGGTACGCAGTATTTT
.	TRBV20-1	few	TRBJ2-5	CSATTGATGGTQYF	TGCAGTGCTACCACCGGGGCTACCGGAGGGACCCAGTACTTC
TRBD2	TRBV20-1	.	TRBJ2-7	CSAREPGLAAEQYF	TGCAGTGCTAGAGAACCGGGACTAGCTGCCGAGCAGTACTTC
TRBD2	TRBV7-2	.	TRBJ2-3	CASSLALASGRRTDTQYF	TGTGCCAGCAGCTTAGCGCTCGCTAGCGGGAGGCGCACAGATACGCAGTATTTT
.	TRBV6-1	few	TRBJ2-7	CASSNRNTYEQYF	TGTGCCAGCAGCAATCGGAATACCTACGAGCAGTACTTC
.	TRBV20-1	.	TRBJ2-7	CSAREVRFYEQYF	TGCAGTGCTAGAGAGGTCAGGTTCTACGAGCAGTACTTC
TRBD2	TRBV20-1	.	TRBJ2-3	CSARRGGRASDTQYF	TGCAGTGCTAGGCGGGGCGGGAGGGCCTCAGATACGCAGTATTTT
.	TRBV21-1	many	TRBJ2-5	CASSQIPHKRQGKETQYF	TGTGCCAGCAGCCAAATACCCCACAAACGACAGGGAAAAGAGACCCAGTACTTC
TRBD2	TRBV4-3	few	TRBJ2-3	CASSLSGTSGGQDTQYF	TGCGCCAGCAGCCTCTCCGGGACTAGCGGGGGGCAGGATACGCAGTATTTT
TRBD1	TRBV5-1	.	TRBJ2-7	CASSPGQGLRYEQYF	TGCGCCAGCAGCCCGGGACAGGGACTCCGGTACGAGCAGTACTTC
.	TRBV7-2	many	TRBJ1-2	CASSSAVGEYGYTF	TGTGCCAGCAGCTCGGCAGTCGGAGAGTATGGCTACACCTTC
.	TRBV7-9	few	TRBJ2-1	CASSLGDLRWEQFF	TGTGCCAGCAGCTTAGGGGACTTACGTTGGGAGCAGTTCTTC
.	TRBV20-1	few	TRBJ2-7	CSAHRTESSYEQYF	TGCAGTGCTCATAGGACGGAAAGCTCCTACGAGCAGTACTTC
.	TRBV10-2	.	TRBJ2-7	CASSGKDSYEQYF	TGCGCCAGCAGTGGGAAGGATTCCTACGAGCAGTACTTC